In its sample, the clone carrying this T cell receptor (beta chain) was seen a few times. Its antigen remains unknown. Gene names and germline match the mouse. The read ends 1 residue early relative to the CDR3; the germline J gene fills the gap. This CDR3 has 13 amino acids. Germline CDR1 is NNHNN and CDR2 is SYGAGS (reference sequence). V lost 3 bases, J lost 0 bases, and 4 bases lay in between. Method: immunoSEQ multiplex PCR; TCRdb's copy keeps in-frame clones and lacks some. The sample contains about 15,000 clones, under 80% of which appear only once. The data derive from a study of tissue T cells after allogeneic stem cell transplantation. Study-level findings and limits: TCR repertoires tracked anatomic similarity, regardless of disease or transplant status. Few T cell clones were shared across patients, but motif clusters showed tissue-specific shared signatures.

The chain joins TRBV13-2 to TRBJ1-3; D not resolved. This receptor was obtained from a female BALB/c mouse in good health. MHC haplotype: H2-d. Sequencing was carried out using spleen. The CDR3 sequence: CASGAHSGNTLYF. CDR3 DNA (partial): TGTGCCAGCGGTGCCCATTCTGGAAATACGCTCTAT.